These 9 T cell receptor beta chains came from one sample sequenced in a study of spatial heterogeneity in lung cancer. The study's findings and limits: Mutation counts in tumors were tracked by counts of expanded intratumoral alpha and beta TCRs.

TCRdb fed the 5' RACE reads into MiXCR, producing one record per CDR3 protein. The sample has about 10,000 distinct CDR3 sequences; approximately 54% are singletons. Time point meaning: sample taken at primary tumor resection. These TCRs' antigens remain unknown. The sequenced sample was lung tumor tissue, obtained at surgery. The receptors originated from a female donor with early-stage non-small cell lung cancer.

This sequence joins TRBV7-3 and TRBJ1-1; D is unresolved. Germline V CDR1 and CDR2: SGHTA, FQGTGA. V lost 2 bases and J lost 0, with 4 bases in between. The CDR3 has 13 residues. The chain's CDR3 is CASSLDMNTEAFF. For the CDR3, the DNA is TGTGCCAGCAGCTTAGACATGAACACTGAAGCTTTCTTT.

The V gene is TRBV7-2, the J gene TRBJ1-6; D call uncertain. CDR1 and CDR2 from the germline V gene are SGHTA and FQGNSA. The V and J ends lost 0 bases and 3 bases respectively, with 15 bases between them. The CDR3 consists of 18 residues. In DNA form, the CDR3 reads TGTGCCAGCAGCTTAGCCCGAAAGGAGGGCGGCTATAATTCACCCCTCCACTTT. The encoded protein is CASSLARKEGGYNSPLHF.

The V gene is TRBV20-1, the J gene TRBJ2-2, with D uncertain. Trimming pared 3 bases from V and 8 bases from J, leaving 10 bases between. Germline V CDR1 and CDR2: DFQATT, SNEGSKA (reference sequence). CDR3 size: 12 residues. In DNA form, the CDR3 reads TGCAGTGCTAGGAGTATAGGTGGGGAGCTGTTTTTT. Translation gives CSARSIGGELFF.

This clonotype was seen more than once but under ten times. The chain combines TRBV7-2 with TRBJ1-4; maybe TRBD1 (5 bases). The germline V and J ends were trimmed by 4 bases and 8 bases, with 14 bases remaining between them. The CDR3 has 14 amino acids. Germline V gene sequence: CDR1 SGHTA, CDR2 FQGNSA. Here the CDR3 reads CASSSQGEREKLFF. The CDR3 DNA reads TGTGCCAGCAGCTCCCAGGGTGAAAGAGAAAAACTGTTTTTT. Together with reference TRBV7-2 and TRBJ1-4, the CDR3 gives the full variable domain: GAGVSQSPSNKVTEKGKDVELRCDPISGHTALYWYRQSLGQGLEFLIYFQGNSAPDKSGLPSDRFSAERTGGSVSTLTIQRTQQEDSAVYLCASSSQGEREKLFFGSGTQLSVL.

The chain is built from TRBV12-3 or TRBV12-4 and TRBJ2-5; the match to TRBD1 covers 10 bases. V was clipped by 5 bases and J by 7 bases; unmatched bases: 10. The CDR3 runs to 15 residues. The CDR3 reads CASSDGQGGGLTQYF. The CDR3 coding sequence is TGTGCCAGCAGTGACGGACAGGGGGGCGGTTTGACCCAGTACTTC.

There are a few counts of this clonotype. The chain combines TRBV11-2 with TRBJ2-3; 9 bases align to TRBD1. After removal of 1 base from V and 5 bases from J, the junction contained 10 bases not matched to a gene. The CDR3 has 17 amino acids. Germline V gene sequence: CDR1 SGHAT, CDR2 FQNNGV. CDR3 in amino acids: CASSLVGQGHPGDTQYF. CDR3 nucleotides: TGTGCCAGCAGCTTAGTTGGACAGGGGCACCCGGGAGATACGCAGTATTTT.

This clonotype was counted a few times. This chain links TRBV6-1 with TRBJ2-5; tentative D call: TRBD2 (7 bases). Germline V gene sequence: CDR1 MNHNS, CDR2 SASEGT. There are 15 residues in the CDR3. Trimming left V 4 bases short and J 4 bases short, with 16 bases between. In DNA, the CDR3 is TGTGCCAGCAGTGTATGGGGGGGGCGAGGAGAGACCCAGTACTTC. It specifies CASSVWGGRGETQYF.

The sample holds a few counts of this clonotype. The V call is TRBV7-2, the J call TRBJ2-7; D assignment may be TRBD1 or TRBD2 (6 bases each). CDR3 length equals 16 residues. Germline V lookup: CDR1 SGHTA, CDR2 FQGNSA. Trimming removed 3 bases at V and 5 bases at J, with 20 bases between. CDR3 loop: CASSFPLVGGGNEQYF. CDR3 DNA sequence: TGTGCCAGCAGCTTTCCCCTCGTGGGGGGCGGTAACGAGCAGTACTTC.

The chain links TRBV4-1 to TRBJ1-1; D is uncertain. The germline gives CDR1 MGHRA, CDR2 YSYEKL. The CDR3 consists of 13 residues. V shed 1 base and J shed 6 bases, with 9 bases lying between them. The CDR3 nucleotides are TGCGCCAGCAGCCAAGCGGCGGGGTCTGAAGCTTTCTTT. Translated, it gives CASSQAAGSEAFF.